Sequencing of this T cell receptor (beta chain) was carried out in a study of T cell repertoires in cytomegalovirus infection. About the research overall: CMV epitopes that were recently identified and HLA-C-restricted were used alongside well-studied HLA-B-restricted ones.

MiXCR, run by TCRdb on the reads, gives a single entry per CDR3 protein. The sample carries approximately 600,000 distinct CDR3 sequences, 40% recorded once. To note about this clonotype: Its antigen is undetermined.

V trimming: 5 bases; J trimming: 3 bases; junction bases outside the gene matches: 6. This CDR3 comprises 14 residues. CDR1 and CDR2 (germline): LNHDA, SQIVND (reference sequence). The chain is built from TRBV19 and TRBJ1-2; 7 positions match TRBD1. The source of this sequence is a human donor in good health (CMV status not recorded). Some clones in this sample may be carry-over from other donors' samples. Specimen: cultured PBMCs, collected from culture after CMV antigen stimulation. CDR3 in DNA: TGTGCCAGTAGTGAAACAGGGGAGGACTATGGCTACACCTTC. It yields the protein CASSETGEDYGYTF.